Each of the 12 T cell receptor beta chains below was sequenced from the same sample in a study of CD8+ T cells in alopecia areata. Indicated treatment: oral pan-JAK inhibitor, 5-10 mg twice daily. TCR sequencing used cDNA made by reverse transcription of extracted RNA. Using immunoSEQ multiplex PCR, the repertoire was profiled, and TCRdb retains in-frame clones only, with some absent. Counted here are 150,000 or so clones, about 56% occurring once; the ten biggest clones make up roughly 15%. Here the sequenced sample was CD8+ T cells sorted from blood, taken at week 4, from a patient treated with tofacitinib. These receptors were obtained from a human donor with alopecia areata.

The V and J genes are TRBV27 and TRBJ1-5; TRBD1 might be the D (5 bases). V lost 5 bases to trimming and J lost 7 bases, with 12 bases between them. Germline-derived CDR1 and CDR2 are MNHEY and SMNVEV (reference sequence). The CDR3 totals 13 residues. The chain's CDR3 is CASSVQGVQPQHF. The CDR3 region has the DNA TGTGCCAGCAGTGTCCAGGGTGTCCAGCCCCAGCATTTT.

The chain links TRBV2 to TRBJ2-5; 8 bases agree with TRBD1. Trimming took 6 bases from V and 1 from J; bases not matched to a gene: 4. The V gene's germline CDR1 is SNHLY and CDR2 FYNNEI. The CDR3 loop spans 14 amino acids. CDR3 DNA: TGTGCCAGCAGGGGGGACAGGACCCAAGAGACCCAGTACTTC. Translated, it gives CASRGDRTQETQYF.

As DNA, the CDR3 is TGCGCCAGCAGCCCGCTGAGGGGAGAATTTAACTATGGCTACACCTTC. The encoded protein is CASSPLRGEFNYGYTF. V usage is TRBV5-1 and J usage is TRBJ1-2, with a possible D match to TRBD1 (5 bases). This CDR3 is 16 amino acids long. Germline V CDR1 and CDR2: SGHRS, YFSETQ. V was clipped by 4 bases and J by 1 base, with 17 bases between them.

This chain joins TRBV10-3 and TRBJ1-1; D unclear. The CDR3 extends over 13 amino acids. The germline V gene encodes CDR1 ENHRY and CDR2 SYGVKD. Trimming removed 0 bases at V and 7 bases at J, with 9 bases between. The CDR3 here is CAISESRASEAFF. CDR3 coding DNA: TGTGCCATCAGTGAGTCACGGGCAAGTGAAGCTTTCTTT.

V is TRBV29-1 and J is TRBJ1-1, with TRBD1 identical over 8 bases. CDR1 SQVTM and CDR2 ANQGSEA come from the germline V gene. V was pared by 5 bases and J by 4 bases, with 3 bases of the junction left unmatched. This CDR3 spans 12 amino acids. The CDR3 region is CSVTTGGTEAFF. The CDR3 DNA reads as TGCAGCGTTACAACAGGGGGCACTGAAGCTTTCTTT. The full variable domain, its missing parts supplied by reference TRBV29-1 and TRBJ1-1, is SAVISQKPSRDICQRGTSLTIQCQVDSQVTMMFWYRQQPGQSLTLIATANQGSEATYESGFVIDKFPISRPNLTFSTLTVSNMSPEDSSIYLCSVTTGGTEAFFGQGTRLTVV.

This clone was observed once. J is TRBJ1-2 and V is TRBV7-8; D may be TRBD1 (5 bases). Trimming took off 4 bases at V and 0 bases at J, with 12 bases between the two ends. CDR1 is SGHVS and CDR2 is FQNEAQ in the germline V gene. The CDR3 runs 15 residues. CDR3 sequence (DNA): TGTGCCAGCAGCTCCTCTGTGGGGGCTAACTATGGCTACACCTTC. Its protein is CASSSSVGANYGYTF.

This rearrangement joins TRBV4-1 to TRBJ2-7; no reliable D call. The CDR3 consists of 13 residues. Trimming cost V 0 bases and J 0 bases, with 3 bases left between them. The germline CDR1 and CDR2 sequences are MGHRA and YSYEKL. The CDR3 DNA reads as TGCGCCAGCAGCCAAGACAACTCCTACGAGCAGTACTTC. It translates to CASSQDNSYEQYF.

On this clone: Other DNA sequences in this specimen translate into the identical CDR3. The V and J genes are TRBV13 and TRBJ2-7, with a possible D match to TRBD2 (5 bases). Germline loops: CDR1 PRHDT, CDR2 FYEKMQ (reference sequence). Trimming shortened V by 4 bases and J by 2 bases, and 6 bases separated the two germline ends. CDR3 length equals 12 residues. The CDR3 sequence is CASSSSPYEQYF. DNA for the CDR3: TGTGCCAGCAGCTCTAGCCCCTACGAGCAGTACTTC.

This clone turned up a few times. The chain uses TRBV7-9 and TRBJ2-3; TRBD2 aligns across 10 bases. V lost 5 bases to trimming and J lost 2 bases; unmatched junction nucleotides: 13. The CDR3 contains 18 residues. CDR1 and CDR2 from the germline V gene are SEHNR and FQNEAQ (reference sequence). The CDR3 DNA follows: TGTGCCAGCAGCCCTCGCCGGCTAGCGGGGGCCCTCACAGATACGCAGTATTTT. The encoded protein is CASSPRRLAGALTDTQYF.

This sequence joins TRBV27 and TRBJ2-6; D possibly matches TRBD1 or TRBD2 (5 bases each). The germline CDR1 and CDR2 sequences are MNHEY and SMNVEV (reference sequence). This CDR3 is 14 amino acids long. The V gene lost 2 bases and the J gene lost 6 bases, with 8 bases spanning the gap. The CDR3 sequence: CASSLMGEANVLTF. CDR3 DNA: TGTGCCAGCAGTTTAATGGGGGAGGCCAACGTCCTGACTTTC.

This clone was counted only a few times. V is TRBV27 and J is TRBJ1-3, with 8 bases that match TRBD1. The V gene end was trimmed by 8 bases and the J gene end by 2 bases; junction bases not matched to a gene: 5. In germline, CDR1 is MNHEY, CDR2 SMNVEV (reference sequence). CDR3 length equals 14 residues. The CDR3 sequence: CASGDRGPGNTIYF. The CDR3 region has the DNA TGTGCCAGCGGAGACAGGGGCCCTGGAAACACCATATATTTT.

This clone was counted a few times. V and J are TRBV10-3 and TRBJ1-2; unclear D gene. This CDR3 has 11 amino acids. The V gene lost 6 bases and the J gene lost 8 bases, with 10 bases spanning the gap. Germline V gene data show CDR1 as ENHRY and CDR2 as SYGVKD. CDR3 in DNA: TGTGCCATCAGGGGATTGAGAGGCTACACCTTC. Its translation is CAIRGLRGYTF.